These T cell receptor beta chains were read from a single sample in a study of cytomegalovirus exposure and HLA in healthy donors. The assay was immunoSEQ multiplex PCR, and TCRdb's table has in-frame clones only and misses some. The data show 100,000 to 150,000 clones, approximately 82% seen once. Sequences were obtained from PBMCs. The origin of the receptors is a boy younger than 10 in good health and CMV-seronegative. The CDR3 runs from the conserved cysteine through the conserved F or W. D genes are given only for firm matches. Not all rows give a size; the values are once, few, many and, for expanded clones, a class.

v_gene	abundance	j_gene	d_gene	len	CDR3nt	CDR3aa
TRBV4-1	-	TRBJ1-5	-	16	TGCGCCAGCAGCCAAGAGTATCCAGGCAGCAATCAGCCCCAGCATTTT	CASSQEYPGSNQPQHF
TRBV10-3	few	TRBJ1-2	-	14	TGTGCCATCAGTGGACAGGTTAAGGTTGGAGGCTACACCTTC	CAISGQVKVGGYTF
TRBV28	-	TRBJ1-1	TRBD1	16	TGTGCCAGCAGACCCCAGGGGGGAAAGATAAGGACTGAAGCTTTCTTT	CASRPQGGKIRTEAFF
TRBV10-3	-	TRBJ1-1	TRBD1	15	TGTGCCATCAGGAGATCTACCGACAGGGACACTGAAGCTTTCTTT	CAIRRSTDRDTEAFF
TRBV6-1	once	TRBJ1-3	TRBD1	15	TGTGCCAGCAGCCGACAGGGTGAGGCTGGAAACACCATATATTTT	CASSRQGEAGNTIYF
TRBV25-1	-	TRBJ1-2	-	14	TGTGCCAGCAGTGAAAGGAGACAGGTGGAGCGCTACACCTTC	CASSERRQVERYTF
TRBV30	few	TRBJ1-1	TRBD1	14	TGTGCCTGGAACAGGGGACCCTTGAACACTGAAGCTTTCTTT	CAWNRGPLNTEAFF
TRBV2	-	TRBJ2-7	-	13	TGTGCCAGCAAAACTATTGAATCCTACGAGCAGTACTTC	CASKTIESYEQYF
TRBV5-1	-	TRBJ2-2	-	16	TGCGCCAGCAGCTTGGGAGTCGCGGAGGGCAGCGGGGAGCTGTTTTTT	CASSLGVAEGSGELFF
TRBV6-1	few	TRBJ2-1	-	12	TGTGCCAGCAGTGTGGGTACAGGCAAGCAGTTCTTC	CASSVGTGKQFF
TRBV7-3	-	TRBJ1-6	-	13	TGTGCCAGCAGCCGTGACTCGTATTCACCCCTCCACTTT	CASSRDSYSPLHF
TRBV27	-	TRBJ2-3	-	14	TGTGCCGTCGGCGGGGAGGCCTGGACAGATACGCAGTATTTT	CAVGGEAWTDTQYF
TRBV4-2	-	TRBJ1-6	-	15	TGTGCCAGCAGCCAAGATGGCCTAGTCGGGTCACCCCTCCACTTT	CASSQDGLVGSPLHF
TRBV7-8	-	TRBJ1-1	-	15	TGTGCCAGCAGCCAAATGCGCGGGGCGAACACTGAAGCTTTCTTT	CASSQMRGANTEAFF
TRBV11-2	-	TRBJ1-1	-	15	TGTGCCAGCAGCTTAGATCGTAAGAGGAACACTGAAGCTTTCTTT	CASSLDRKRNTEAFF
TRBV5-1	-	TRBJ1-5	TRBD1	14	TGCGCCAGCAGCTTGGGACAGGGGGATCAGCCCCAGCATTTT	CASSLGQGDQPQHF
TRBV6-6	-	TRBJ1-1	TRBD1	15	TGTGCCAGCAGATCCAGACAGGGGGCTGGCACTGAAGCTTTCTTT	CASRSRQGAGTEAFF
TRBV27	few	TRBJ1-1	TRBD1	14	TGTGCCAGCAGACCCACAGGGGGCCACGCTGAAGCTTTCTTT	CASRPTGGHAEAFF
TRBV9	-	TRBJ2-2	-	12	TGTGCCAGCAGCGTAGAACAGAGGGAGCTGTTTTTT	CASSVEQRELFF
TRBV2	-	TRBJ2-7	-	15	TGTGCCAGCAGTGTAACGAGGGGGGGTCTCTACGAGCAGTACTTC	CASSVTRGGLYEQYF
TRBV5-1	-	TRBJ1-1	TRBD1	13	TGCGCCAGCAGCCCGGACAGGGGGCGAGAAGCTTTCTTT	CASSPDRGREAFF
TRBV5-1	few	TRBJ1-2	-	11	TGCGCCAGCAGCTTGGGAGGAGGCTACACCTTC	CASSLGGGYTF
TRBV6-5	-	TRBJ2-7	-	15	TGTGCCAGCAGTTACTCTGGGGCAGTTGAATACGAGCAGTACTTC	CASSYSGAVEYEQYF
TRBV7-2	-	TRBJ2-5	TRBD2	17	TGTGCCAGCAGCCTTAGGACTAGCGGGAGTTTGCGAGAGACCCAGTACTTC	CASSLRTSGSLRETQYF
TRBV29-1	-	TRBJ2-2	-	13	TGCAGCGTTGAGTTGGCGGACACCGGGGAGCTGTTTTTT	CSVELADTGELFF
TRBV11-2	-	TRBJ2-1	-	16	TGTGCCAGCAGCCGCTTCCAGGGCGTGAGCTACAATGAGCAGTTCTTC	CASSRFQGVSYNEQFF
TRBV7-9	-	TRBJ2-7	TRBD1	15	TGTTCCAGCAGCCCAGTTGGACAGGGGGCGAGGGAGCAGTACTTC	CSSSPVGQGAREQYF
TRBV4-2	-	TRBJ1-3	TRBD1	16	TGTGCCAGCAGCCAAGTCGGGACAGGGTATGGAAACACCATATATTTT	CASSQVGTGYGNTIYF
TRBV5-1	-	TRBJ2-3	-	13	TGCGCCAGCAGCTTACAGGATGGTGATACGCAGTATTTT	CASSLQDGDTQYF
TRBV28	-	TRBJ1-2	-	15	TGTGCCAGCAGTGGGACAAAAGAGGGCAACTATGGCTACACCTTC	CASSGTKEGNYGYTF